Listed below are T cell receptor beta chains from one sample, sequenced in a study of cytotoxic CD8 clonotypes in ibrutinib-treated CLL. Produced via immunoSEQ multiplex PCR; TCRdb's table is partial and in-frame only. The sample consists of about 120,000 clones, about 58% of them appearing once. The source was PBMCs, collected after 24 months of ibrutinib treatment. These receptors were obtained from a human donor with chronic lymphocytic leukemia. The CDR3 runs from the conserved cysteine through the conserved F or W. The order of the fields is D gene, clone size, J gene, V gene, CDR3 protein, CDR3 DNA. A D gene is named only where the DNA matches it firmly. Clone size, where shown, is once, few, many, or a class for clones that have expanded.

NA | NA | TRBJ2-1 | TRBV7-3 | CASSTGSNEQFF | TGTGCCAGCAGCACAGGGAGCAATGAGCAGTTCTTC
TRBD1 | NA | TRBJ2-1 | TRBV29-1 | CSVEDQGTGKLYNEQFF | TGCAGCGTTGAAGATCAGGGGACAGGGAAACTCTACAATGAGCAGTTCTTC
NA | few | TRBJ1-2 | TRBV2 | CASRGQARGGYTF | TGTGCCAGCAGGGGACAAGCGCGGGGCGGCTACACCTTC
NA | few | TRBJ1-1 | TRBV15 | CATSRDPANTEAFF | TGTGCCACCAGCAGAGATCCAGCGAACACTGAAGCTTTCTTT
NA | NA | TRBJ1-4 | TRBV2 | CASRTATNEKLFF | TGTGCCAGCAGGACAGCAACTAATGAAAAACTGTTTTTT
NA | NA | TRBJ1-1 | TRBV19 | CASSTGASNTEAFF | TGTGCCAGTAGTACAGGGGCATCGAACACTGAAGCTTTCTTT
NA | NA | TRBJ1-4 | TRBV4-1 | CASSQDGSTALATNEKLFF | TGCGCCAGCAGCCAAGATGGCTCGACAGCACTTGCAACTAATGAAAAACTGTTTTTT
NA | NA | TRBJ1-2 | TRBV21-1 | CASSIPREAPLYGYTF | TGTGCCAGCAGCATACCCAGGGAGGCCCCCCTCTATGGCTACACCTTC
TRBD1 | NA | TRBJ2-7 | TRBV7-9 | CASSPDRGNYEQYF | TGTGCCAGCAGCCCGGACAGGGGAAACTACGAGCAGTACTTC
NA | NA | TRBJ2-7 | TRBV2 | CASSDGQVGEQYF | TGTGCCAGCAGTGATGGGCAGGTCGGGGAGCAGTACTTC
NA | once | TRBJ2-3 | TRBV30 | CAWSTGQPSLTAHTQYF | TGTGCCTGGAGTACGGGACAACCATCTCTCACTGCCCATACGCAGTATTTT
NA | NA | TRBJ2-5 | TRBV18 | CASSPQGLETQYF | TGTGCCAGCTCACCTCAAGGGTTGGAGACCCAGTACTTC
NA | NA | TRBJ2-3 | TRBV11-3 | CASSLDGTEDTQYF | TGTGCCAGCAGCCTAGACGGCACAGAAGATACGCAGTATTTT
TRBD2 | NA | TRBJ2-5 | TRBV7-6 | CASSFDSGLQETQYF | TGTGCCAGCAGCTTTGATAGCGGGTTACAAGAGACCCAGTACTTC
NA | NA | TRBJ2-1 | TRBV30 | CAWSDNEQFF | TGTGCCTGGAGCGACAATGAGCAGTTCTTC
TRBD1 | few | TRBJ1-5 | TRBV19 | CASRRDRAVSNQPQHF | TGTGCCAGTAGACGAGACAGGGCGGTGAGCAATCAGCCCCAGCATTTT
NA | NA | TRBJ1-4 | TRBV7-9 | CASSWGKREKLFF | TGTGCCAGCAGCTGGGGGAAACGTGAAAAACTGTTTTTT
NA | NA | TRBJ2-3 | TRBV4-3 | CASSQAPSSGPPDTQYF | TGCGCCAGCAGCCAAGCCCCCTCGTCGGGGCCCCCAGATACGCAGTATTTT
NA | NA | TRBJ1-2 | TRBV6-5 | CASGESTGYGYTF | TGTGCCAGTGGGGAATCGACAGGTTATGGCTACACCTTC
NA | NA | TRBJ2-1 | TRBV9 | CASSAAVGGHNEQFF | TGTGCCAGCAGCGCCGCGGTGGGGGGCCACAATGAGCAGTTCTTC
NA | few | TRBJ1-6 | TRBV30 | CAWSTPFEGDSPLHF | TGTGCCTGGAGTACCCCCTTCGAAGGGGATTCACCCCTCCACTTT
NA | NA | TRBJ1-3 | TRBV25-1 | CASSESGRNTIYF | TGTGCCAGCAGTGAATCGGGAAGAAACACCATATATTTT